This TCR beta chain came from a study of CD8 T cells in ankylosing spondylitis. Findings of the study overall: CD8+ disease-linked clones were present at relatively low frequencies in blood.

CDR3 length equals 19 residues. CDR1 and CDR2 (germline): MDHEN, SYDVKM. Losses at the gene ends were 7 bases for V and 0 bases for J; bases not matched to a gene: 15. The sample holds one count of this clonotype. Its antigen is as yet unknown. Making use of molecular barcodes, quantitative 5'-RACE generated TCR beta libraries. Using its own MiXCR run on the 5' RACE reads, TCRdb lists one record per CDR3 protein. Found here are approximately 130,000 distinct CDR3 sequences, 7% to 10% of them singletons; the top ten hold approximately 3.3%. This TCR derives from a male donor with ankylosing spondylitis or in good health (not recorded which). The chain combines TRBV28 with TRBJ1-5, with 10 bases aligning to TRBD1. The sample taken for sequencing was blood, either unsorted or a sorted T cell fraction (not recorded which). The CDR3 reads CASTYTPGQGIYSNQPQHF. The CDR3 coding sequence is TGTGCCAGCACCTACACCCCGGGACAGGGGATTTATAGCAATCAGCCCCAGCATTTT.